This T cell receptor beta chain was obtained from a study of shared clonotypes between healthy human individuals. CDR3 length equals 17 residues. CDR1 and CDR2 from the germline V gene are MGHRA and YSYEKL. For this clone: The junction does not match germline at one end; this may be a read error.

Here immunoSEQ multiplex PCR was the method, and the copy in TCRdb shows in-frame clones only, minus some. The repertoire holds 660,000 or so clones, approximately 96% seen once, with roughly 0.1% in the top ten. Only CD45RO-negative cells positively selected for CCR7 counted as naive CD8 cells, so terminally differentiated effector memory CD45RA+ cells were excluded. The TCR sequence derives from a woman aged 25-40 years in good health. The rearrangement links TRBV4-1 to TRBJ2-1; 13 positions match TRBD2. The specimen sequenced was naive CD8+ T cells sorted from blood. CDR3 sequence (DNA): TGCGCCAGCAGACAAGGGGGGACTAGCGGGAACTACAATGAGCAGTTCTTC. Translated, it gives CASRQGGTSGNYNEQFF.